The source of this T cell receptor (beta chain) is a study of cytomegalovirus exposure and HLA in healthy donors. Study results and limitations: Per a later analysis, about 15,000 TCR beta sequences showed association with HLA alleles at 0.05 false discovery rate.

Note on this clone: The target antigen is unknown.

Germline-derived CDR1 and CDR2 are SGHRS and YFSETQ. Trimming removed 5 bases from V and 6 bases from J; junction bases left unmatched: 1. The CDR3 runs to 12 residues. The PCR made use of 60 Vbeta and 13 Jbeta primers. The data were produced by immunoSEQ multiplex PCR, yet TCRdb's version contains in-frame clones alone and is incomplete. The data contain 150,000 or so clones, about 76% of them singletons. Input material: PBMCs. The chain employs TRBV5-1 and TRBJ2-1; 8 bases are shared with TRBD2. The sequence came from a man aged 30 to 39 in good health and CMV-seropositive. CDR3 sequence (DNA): TGCGCCAGCAGACTAGCGGCCAATGAGCAGTTCTTC. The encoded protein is CASRLAANEQFF.